These 23 T cell receptor beta chains were sequenced from one sample in a study of patients and donors after allogeneic stem cell transplantation. One entry per CDR3 protein, called by TCRdb with MiXCR from the RT-PCR reads. The sample shows around 150,000 distinct CDR3 sequences, roughly 30% of them seen only once. Sequencing was performed on blood, either unsorted or a sorted T cell fraction (not recorded which). These receptors were taken from a human donor who was either an allogeneic HSCT recipient or a stem cell or donor lymphocyte infusion donor (not recorded which). It is not recorded whose cells these are; they may come from a transplant donor.

The V call is TRBV11-3, the J call TRBJ2-2; 7 positions match TRBD1. The CDR3 is made up of 14 amino acids. Germline CDR1 and CDR2: SGHNT and YENEEA. The V gene end was trimmed by 5 bases and the J gene end by 3 bases; junction bases not matched to a gene: 3. CDR3 nucleotides: TGTGCCAGCAGCCGGGACAGCTACACCGGGGAGCTGTTTTTT. Its translation: CASSRDSYTGELFF.

This clonotype was counted a few times. The V and J genes are TRBV7-8 and TRBJ1-5; maybe TRBD1 (6 bases). Germline-derived CDR1 and CDR2 are SGHVS and FQNEAQ. The CDR3 is made up of 16 amino acids. V was cut by 2 bases and J by 2 bases, with 13 bases left in between. This CDR3 is CASSLFGPGGNQPQHF. In nucleotides, the CDR3 is TGTGCCAGCAGCTTATTCGGACCAGGGGGCAATCAGCCCCAGCATTTT.

V gene TRBV4-3 combines with J gene TRBJ2-7; 7 bases fit TRBD1. Trimming cost V 1 base and J 3 bases; bases outside gene matches: 3. The germline gives CDR1 LGHNA, CDR2 YSLEER. The CDR3 covers 14 residues. DNA of the CDR3: TGCGCCAGCAGCCAAGTGACAGGGATCTACGAGCAGTACTTC. Amino acid sequence: CASSQVTGIYEQYF.

This CDR3 reads CASSTGTGANTGELFF. The CDR3 DNA reads as TGTGCCAGCAGTACTGGGACAGGAGCGAACACCGGGGAGCTGTTTTTT. The chain couples TRBV6-2 or TRBV6-3 to TRBJ2-2; 8 positions match TRBD1. Germline assignment: CDR1 MNHEY and CDR2 SVGEGT. J gave up 0 bases and V 5 bases, and 5 bases lay outside the gene matches. CDR3 length equals 16 residues.

There are a few counts of this clonotype. The gene calls are TRBV11-2 and TRBJ1-2; tentative D call: TRBD1 (5 bases). Trimming pared 2 bases from V and 3 bases from J, leaving 10 bases between. The CDR3 runs to 14 residues. Looked up from germline, CDR1 is SGHAT and CDR2 is FQNNGV. CDR3 loop: CASSLRFRDYGYTF. For the CDR3, the DNA is TGTGCCAGCAGCTTAAGGTTCAGGGACTATGGCTACACCTTC.

This clonotype was recorded once. J is TRBJ1-2 and V is TRBV6-2 or TRBV6-3; D is ambiguous. The CDR3 sequence is 11 residues long. V lost 0 bases to trimming and J lost 10 bases, with 6 bases between them. Per the germline V gene, CDR1 is MNHEY and CDR2 is SVGEGT. The CDR3 sequence is CASSYSISYTF. CDR3 nucleotide sequence: TGTGCCAGCAGTTACTCGATTTCCTACACCTTC.

This clonotype showed up just a few times. The genes are TRBV5-1 and TRBJ2-1; the D gene is possibly TRBD1 (5 bases). With 0 bases removed from V and 15 bases from J, the gap between germline ends came to 13 bases. CDR1 is SGHRS, CDR2 YFSETQ, per germline. The CDR3 is 12 residues long. CDR3 nucleotides: TGCGCCAGCAGCTTGGCAGGGCTTCTAAGGTTCTTC. Amino acids: CASSLAGLLRFF. The full variable domain, rest sourced from reference TRBV5-1 and TRBJ2-1, is KAGVTQTPRYLIKTRGQQVTLSCSPISGHRSVSWYQQTPGQGLQFLFEYFSETQRNKGNFPGRFSGRQFSNSRSEMNVSTLELGDSALYLCASSLAGLLRFFGPGTRLTVL.

The gene calls are TRBV10-3 and TRBJ2-1, with 12 bases lining up with TRBD2. The CDR3 has 15 residues. Germline V gene lookup returns CDR1 ENHRY and CDR2 SYGVKD. V was pared by 10 bases and J by 8 bases, with 12 bases of the junction left unmatched. This chain's CDR3 is CATELTSGSSDEQFF. As DNA, the CDR3 is TGTGCCACCGAATTGACTAGCGGGAGTTCAGATGAGCAGTTCTTC.

J is TRBJ2-7 and V is TRBV18, with D perhaps given as TRBD1 or TRBD2 (5 bases each). This CDR3 has 13 residues. V gave up 6 bases and J gave up 4 bases, with 13 bases separating them. Germline V CDR1 and CDR2: KGHSH, LQKENI. Here the CDR3 reads CASSPGPNYEQYF. The CDR3 region has the DNA TGTGCCAGCTCCCCGGGACCAAATTACGAGCAGTACTTC.

This clonotype has only a few counts. The V call is TRBV18, the J call TRBJ1-4; unclear D gene. CDR3 size: 13 residues. With 6 bases removed from V and 8 bases from J, the gap between germline ends came to 13 bases. CDR1 and CDR2 from the germline V gene are KGHSH and LQKENI. This CDR3 is CASSTDKLEKLFF. In DNA, the CDR3 is TGTGCCAGCTCGACCGACAAACTGGAAAAACTGTTTTTT.

This rearrangement joins TRBV27 to TRBJ2-1, with D perhaps TRBD2 (5 bases). Germline V gene lookup returns CDR1 MNHEY and CDR2 SMNVEV (reference sequence). The CDR3 consists of 14 residues. V was cut by 0 bases and J by 15 bases, with 18 bases left in between. Here the CDR3 reads CASSLSGGLTTAFF. The DNA for the CDR3 is TGTGCCAGCAGTTTATCGGGCGGGTTGACCACTGCGTTCTTC.

The chain combines TRBV12-3 or TRBV12-4 with TRBJ1-4; 7 bases align to TRBD1. V was clipped by 5 bases and J by 5 bases; unmatched bases: 2. The CDR3 spans 13 residues. The CDR3: CASSPDRNEKLFF. The CDR3, as DNA: TGTGCCAGCAGTCCGGACAGGAATGAAAAACTGTTTTTT.

The chain recombines TRBV7-3 with TRBJ2-1, with 10 bases fitting TRBD1. This CDR3 contains 14 residues. The V gene's germline CDR1 is SGHTA and CDR2 FQGTGA. Germline trimming cut 1 base from V and 7 bases from J; bases unmatched to any gene: 1. CDR3 in amino acids: CASSLRGQGNEQFF. Written as DNA, the CDR3 is TGTGCCAGCAGCTTAAGGGGACAGGGGAATGAGCAGTTCTTC. Filled out from reference TRBV7-3 and TRBJ2-1, the complete variable domain reads GAGVSQTPSNKVTEKGKYVELRCDPISGHTALYWYRQSLGQGPEFLIYFQGTGAADDSGLPNDRFFAVRPEGSVSTLKIQRTERGDSAVYLCASSLRGQGNEQFFGPGTRLTVL.

The CDR3 nucleotides are TGTGCCAGCAGCTGGACGGCAGAAGATTCACCCCTCCACTTT. Residues: CASSWTAEDSPLHF. The V call is TRBV7-6, the J call TRBJ1-6; D is uncertain. Trimming stripped 4 bases from V and 8 bases from J, with 12 bases between. CDR1 is SGHVS, CDR2 FNYEAQ, per germline. This CDR3 has 14 amino acids.

This clonotype came up a few times. J is TRBJ1-4 and V is TRBV7-6; D unclear. The V gene's germline CDR1 is SGHVS and CDR2 FNYEAQ. The CDR3 length is 14 residues. Trimming took 3 bases from V and 7 from J, leaving 12 bases between them. The CDR3 loop reads CASSFADNGEKLFF. CDR3 coding DNA: TGTGCCAGCAGCTTCGCGGATAACGGTGAAAAACTGTTTTTT.

This clonotype was seen more than once but under ten times. The chain employs TRBV4-3 and TRBJ1-3; D gene uncertain. The germline CDR1 and CDR2 sequences are LGHNA and YSLEER. CDR3 size: 13 residues. V lost 0 bases, J lost 3 bases, and 3 bases lay in between. The CDR3 here is CASSQENGNTIYF. In DNA form, the CDR3 reads TGCGCCAGCAGCCAAGAAAATGGAAACACCATATATTTT.

The J gene is TRBJ2-3, the V gene TRBV5-1, with a weak D call TRBD2 (6 bases). Germline CDR1 reads SGHRS; CDR2 reads YFSETQ. With 4 bases removed from V and 4 bases from J, the gap between germline ends came to 13 bases. The CDR3 totals 14 residues. In DNA form, the CDR3 reads TGCGCCAGCAGCCCCGGCGGGGAGGCAGATACGCAGTATTTT. Protein sequence: CASSPGGEADTQYF.

The chain recombines TRBV12-3 or TRBV12-4 with TRBJ2-4; D is possibly TRBD1 (5 bases). The CDR3 loop spans 13 amino acids. V gave up 3 bases and J gave up 5 bases, with 8 bases separating them. The CDR3 loop is CASSLVRENIQYF. DNA of the CDR3: TGTGCCAGCAGTTTGGTCAGGGAAAACATTCAGTACTTC.

DNA of the CDR3: TGTGCCAGCAGCGTAGACGGCAGGGGGAACACTGAAGCTTTCTTT. Translated, it gives CASSVDGRGNTEAFF. This sequence joins TRBV9 and TRBJ1-1, with D perhaps TRBD1 (6 bases). Trimming took 0 bases from V and 1 from J, leaving 10 bases between them. CDR1 and CDR2 (germline): SGDLS, YYNGEE. The CDR3 has 15 residues.

This chain links TRBV4-3 with TRBJ2-7; D uncertain. Trimming cost V 0 bases and J 0 bases, with 6 bases left between them. The CDR3 is made up of 14 amino acids. The germline gives CDR1 LGHNA, CDR2 YSLEER. In DNA form, the CDR3 reads TGCGCCAGCAGCCAAGATGAGAGCTCCTACGAGCAGTACTTC. Protein: CASSQDESSYEQYF.

The V and J genes are TRBV7-9 and TRBJ1-1, with D possibly TRBD1 on 6 matching bases. Trimming pared 2 bases from V and 1 base from J, leaving 14 bases between. Germline CDR1 reads SEHNR; CDR2 reads FQNEAQ (reference sequence). This CDR3 comprises 16 residues. This CDR3 is CASSLPRGVTNTEAFF. CDR3 nucleotides: TGTGCCAGCAGCTTACCGAGGGGGGTGACGAACACTGAAGCTTTCTTT.

This clonotype has at least ten counts. The V gene is TRBV20-1, the J gene TRBJ1-2; 8 positions match TRBD1. The junction had 8 bases not matched to a gene; V was cut back by 3 bases and J by 2 bases. The CDR3 length is 15 residues. Germline lookup yields CDR1 DFQATT and CDR2 SNEGSKA (reference sequence). The CDR3 loop is CSASLRRTGNYGYTF. In DNA, the CDR3 is TGCAGTGCTAGCTTGCGACGGACAGGGAACTATGGCTACACCTTC.

This chain links TRBV18 with TRBJ1-3, with 8 bases fitting TRBD1. CDR1 is KGHSH, CDR2 LQKENI, per germline. Trimming removed 8 bases from V and 4 bases from J; junction bases left unmatched: 4. The CDR3 sequence is 13 residues long. CDR3 loop: CASPGTGGNTIYF. The CDR3, as DNA: TGTGCCAGCCCAGGGACAGGCGGAAACACCATATATTTT.